The 32 T cell receptor beta chains below were found in one sample sequenced in a study of T cell repertoires in cytomegalovirus infection. MiXCR, run by TCRdb on the reads, gives a single entry per CDR3 protein. The table includes roughly 990,000 distinct CDR3 sequences, 31% detected once. Antigens for these TCRs are unknown. Specimen: cultured CD8+ T cells from PBMCs, collected from culture after CMV antigen stimulation. The receptors shown here come from a human donor in good health (CMV status not recorded). Some clones in this sample may be carry-over from other donors' samples.

Of note for this clonotype: A much larger clone sits a single nucleotide away, making a read error possible. The J gene is TRBJ1-1, the V gene TRBV6-2 or TRBV6-3; no clear D gene. Germline V lookup: CDR1 MNHEY, CDR2 SVGEGT. The germline V and J ends were trimmed by 2 bases and 1 base, with 8 bases remaining between them. CDR3 length: 14 residues. CDR3 in DNA: TGTGCCAGCAGTTACGGGAACGGGAACACTGAAGCTTTCTTT. It is translated as CASSYGNGNTEAFF.

The V and J genes are TRBV10-3 and TRBJ1-2, with TRBD1 matching 9 bases. CDR3 length: 16 amino acids. Trimming removed 10 bases from V and 2 bases from J; junction bases left unmatched: 14. The germline V gene has CDR1 ENHRY and CDR2 SYGVKD. The chain's CDR3 is CASSGQGNSRNYGYTF. The DNA of the CDR3 is TGTGCCAGCTCGGGACAGGGTAACTCCCGGAACTATGGCTACACCTTC.

The V and J genes are TRBV7-6 and TRBJ2-7; 8 bases fit TRBD2. CDR3 length: 16 amino acids. V shed 1 base, J shed 2 bases, and the junction held 7 bases outside the gene matches. From germline, CDR1 is SGHVS and CDR2 FNYEAQ. Written as DNA, the CDR3 is TGTGCCAGCAGCTTAGATGGGCTAGCGGGTGCCTACGAGCAGTACTTC. Amino acids: CASSLDGLAGAYEQYF.

This clonotype was picked up a small number of times. For the CDR3, the DNA is TGTGCCAGTAGTATACAGGGAGGAGAGCAGTTCTTC. It is translated as CASSIQGGEQFF. This sequence joins TRBV19 and TRBJ2-1; perhaps TRBD2 as D (6 bases). Looked up from germline, CDR1 is LNHDA and CDR2 is SQIVND (reference sequence). The ends were cut back, 2 bases at V and 10 bases at J, with 9 bases in the middle. The length of the CDR3 is 12 residues. The full variable domain, with the rest looked up from reference TRBV19 and TRBJ2-1, is DGGITQSPKYLFRKEGQNVTLSCEQNLNHDAMYWYRQDPGQGLRLIYYSQIVNDFQKGDIAEGYSVSREKKESFPLTVTSAQKNPTAFYLCASSIQGGEQFFGPGTRLTVL.

This rearrangement joins TRBV3-1 to TRBJ2-1; TRBD2 aligns across 16 bases. CDR1 is LGHDT, CDR2 YNNKEL, per germline (reference sequence). This CDR3 is built from 16 residues. The V segment lost 0 bases and the J segment 14 bases; nucleotides outside the gene matches: 7. CDR3 sequence: CASSQDMGLAGGKEFF. Here the CDR3 DNA reads TGTGCCAGCAGCCAAGACATGGGACTAGCGGGGGGGAAGGAGTTCTTC.

This clonotype occurred many times. This chain joins TRBV7-6 and TRBJ1-1; D possibly corresponds to TRBD1 (5 bases). Trimming pared 2 bases from V and 4 bases from J, leaving 20 bases between. The CDR3 has 17 amino acids. Germline V gene sequence: CDR1 SGHVS, CDR2 FNYEAQ. The CDR3 nucleotides are TGTGCCAGCAGCTTACGAGACAGTTTTCTAAACGGCACTGAAGCTTTCTTT. Translating gives CASSLRDSFLNGTEAFF.

This clonotype turned up a few times. The chain links TRBV12-3 or TRBV12-4 to TRBJ1-5; unclear D gene. The CDR3 is made up of 18 amino acids. The V end lost 3 bases, the J end lost 3 bases, and 21 bases lay between the germline ends. CDR3 region: CASSFHTPIPLINQPQHF. The CDR3 DNA follows: TGTGCCAGCAGTTTTCACACGCCGATCCCTCTTATCAATCAGCCCCAGCATTTT.

This rearrangement joins TRBV19 to TRBJ2-2; 7 bases line up with TRBD2. The CDR3 is made up of 15 amino acids. From germline, CDR1 is LNHDA and CDR2 SQIVND (reference sequence). The V segment lost 7 bases and the J segment 5 bases; nucleotides outside the gene matches: 10. CDR3 in amino acids: CASTPGYGGTGELFF. DNA for the CDR3: TGTGCCAGTACTCCAGGGTACGGGGGGACCGGGGAGCTGTTTTTT.

This clonotype was picked up many times. The J gene is TRBJ1-2, the V gene TRBV7-8; perhaps TRBD1 as D (6 bases). V lost 2 bases and J lost 1, with 11 bases in between. The CDR3 extends over 15 amino acids. CDR1 is SGHVS and CDR2 is FQNEAQ in the germline V gene. For the CDR3, the DNA is TGTGCCAGCAGCTTAAGGGGGATAAGTAACTATGGCTACACCTTC. This sequence encodes CASSLRGISNYGYTF.

This chain joins TRBV11-2 and TRBJ2-7; D gene unclear. Germline CDR1 and CDR2: SGHAT and FQNNGV. V lost 2 bases, J lost 3 bases, and 8 bases lay in between. The CDR3 is 13 residues long. The CDR3 reads CASSLSPNYEQYV. For the CDR3, the DNA is TGTGCCAGCAGCTTATCTCCGAACTACGAGCAGTACGTC.

This clonotype was counted a few times. This clone may be a read error of a much larger clone one base away. The chain recombines TRBV4-2 with TRBJ2-1; the match to TRBD1 covers 7 bases. V shed 3 bases and J 4 bases; nucleotides not matched to a gene: 0. This CDR3 has 13 residues. CDR1 and CDR2 (germline): LGHNA, YNFKEQ. The CDR3 DNA reads TGTGCCAGCAGCCAGGGACAGTACAATGAGCAGTTCTTC. Protein product: CASSQGQYNEQFF.

The chain recombines TRBV7-4 with TRBJ2-5; D is unresolved. Deletions cut 4 bases from V and 5 bases from J, with 11 bases between. The CDR3 covers 13 residues. Germline CDR1 reads SGHVT; CDR2 reads SQSDAQ. CDR3 coding DNA: TGTGCCAGCAGCTCGACCCTTGCGGAGACCCAGTACTTC. Amino acid sequence: CASSSTLAETQYF.

In its sample, this clonotype was seen a few times. V and J are TRBV7-9 and TRBJ2-5, with D possibly being TRBD2 (6 bases). Trimming shortened V by 5 bases and J by 5 bases, and 15 bases separated the two germline ends. This CDR3 is 14 amino acids long. The germline gives CDR1 SEHNR, CDR2 FQNEAQ (reference sequence). This CDR3 reads CASSPSMEGETQYF. The CDR3 DNA reads TGTGCCAGCAGCCCCTCGATGGAGGGGGAGACCCAGTACTTC.

This clonotype was counted a few times. J is TRBJ1-2 and V is TRBV6-5; D unclear. Germline loops: CDR1 MNHEY, CDR2 SVGAGI. The ends were cut back, 2 bases at V and 4 bases at J, with 17 bases in the middle. The CDR3 spans 16 residues. CDR3 sequence reads: CASSYPDGEGSYGYTF. DNA for the CDR3: TGTGCCAGCAGTTACCCGGACGGAGAGGGTAGCTATGGCTACACCTTC.

This clonotype was found many times. V usage is TRBV7-3 and J usage is TRBJ2-3, with TRBD2 matching over 10 bases. Germline V lookup: CDR1 SGHTA, CDR2 FQGTGA. The V segment lost 1 base and the J segment 4 bases; nucleotides outside the gene matches: 8. The CDR3 covers 17 residues. This CDR3 is CASSLIPSGGYADTQYF. For the CDR3, the DNA is TGTGCCAGCAGCTTAATACCTAGCGGGGGTTATGCAGATACGCAGTATTTT.

V usage is TRBV6-6 and J usage is TRBJ2-7; the match to TRBD1 covers 9 bases. The V gene end was trimmed by 5 bases and the J gene end by 6 bases; junction bases not matched to a gene: 8. The CDR3 has 14 amino acids. In germline, CDR1 is MNHNY, CDR2 SVGAGI (reference sequence). This chain's CDR3 is CASSPQGANGEQYV. In DNA, the CDR3 is TGTGCCAGCAGTCCACAGGGGGCGAATGGCGAGCAGTACGTC.

Worth noting for this clonotype: A read error is possible here, since a much larger clone lies one base away. The chain joins TRBV7-2 to TRBJ2-2, with 7 bases identical to TRBD2. This CDR3 is built from 18 residues. CDR1 is SGHTA, CDR2 FQGNSA, per germline. The CDR3 DNA is TGTGCCAGCAGCTCCGGGCCCCCGGGACTACTAAACATCGGGGAGCTGTTTTTT. Protein sequence: CASSSGPPGLLNIGELFF.

The chain uses TRBV12-3 or TRBV12-4 and TRBJ1-5; maybe TRBD1 (5 bases). The V end lost 0 bases, the J end lost 6 bases, and 18 bases lay between the germline ends. The CDR3 is 17 amino acids. The CDR3 protein is CASSLAPLGQGSQPQHF. The CDR3 DNA follows: TGTGCCAGCAGTTTAGCCCCGTTAGGGCAGGGCAGTCAGCCCCAGCATTTT.

This clonotype occurred once. CDR3 protein: CASTDRRNYGYTF. DNA for the CDR3: TGTGCCAGCACGGACAGGCGGAACTATGGCTACACCTTC. This chain joins TRBV2 and TRBJ1-2; 7 nucleotides align to TRBD1. Germline assignment: CDR1 SNHLY and CDR2 FYNNEI. Trimming removed 7 bases from V and 2 bases from J; junction bases left unmatched: 4. The CDR3 loop spans 13 amino acids.

The sample holds many counts of this clonotype. This chain links TRBV7-2 with TRBJ1-4; 12 nucleotides agree with TRBD1. The CDR3 contains 15 residues. CDR1 and CDR2 from the germline V gene are SGHTA and FQGNSA. The V gene end was trimmed by 1 base and the J gene end by 8 bases; junction bases not matched to a gene: 2. CDR3 amino acids: CASSLGGTGGEKLFF. The DNA for the CDR3 is TGTGCCAGCAGCTTAGGGGGGACAGGGGGCGAAAAACTGTTTTTT.

This clonotype was observed a few times. V usage is TRBV7-9 and J usage is TRBJ2-3; 9 bases are shared with TRBD2. CDR3 length: 17 residues. The germline CDR1 and CDR2 sequences are SEHNR and FQNEAQ (reference sequence). The V gene end was trimmed by 1 base and the J gene end by 3 bases; junction bases not matched to a gene: 8. The CDR3 spells CASSLGGGGAITDTQYF. Here the CDR3 DNA reads TGTGCCAGCAGCTTAGGCGGCGGGGGGGCCATAACAGATACGCAGTATTTT.

This clonotype was seen more than once but under ten times. This sequence joins TRBV27 and TRBJ2-1; 14 bases are shared with TRBD2. Germline CDR1 reads MNHEY; CDR2 reads SMNVEV (reference sequence). The CDR3 contains 16 residues. Losses at the gene ends were 6 bases for V and 0 bases for J; bases not matched to a gene: 1. As DNA, the CDR3 is TGTGCCAGCAGGGGACTAGCGGGGGACTCCTACAATGAGCAGTTCTTC. As protein: CASRGLAGDSYNEQFF.

This chain uses TRBV28 with TRBJ2-7; TRBD2 matches 11 bases. This CDR3 comprises 16 residues. Germline CDR1 and CDR2: MDHEN and SYDVKM. V trimming: 4 bases; J trimming: 4 bases; junction bases outside the gene matches: 9. The CDR3 region is CASSSTGTSGTYEQYV. The CDR3 DNA reads as TGTGCCAGCAGTTCGACCGGGACTAGCGGAACGTACGAGCAGTACGTC.

The chain couples TRBV27 to TRBJ2-1, with D tentatively TRBD2 (5 bases). V lost 3 bases and J 8 bases, leaving 20 bases between the germline ends. Per germline, CDR1 MNHEY and CDR2 SMNVEV (reference sequence). CDR3 size: 16 residues. The CDR3 DNA reads TGTGCCAGCAGTTTTTTCTCCCCGGACCCGAGGGATGAGCAGTTCTTC. It is translated as CASSFFSPDPRDEQFF.

J is TRBJ2-5 and V is TRBV28, with TRBD1 as a possible D gene (5 bases). V was pared by 2 bases and J by 0 bases, with 10 bases between. CDR3 length: 15 amino acids. CDR1 MDHEN and CDR2 SYDVKM come from the germline V gene. The CDR3 sequence is CASSLMAGYQETQYF. As DNA, the CDR3 is TGTGCCAGCAGTTTAATGGCAGGGTACCAAGAGACCCAGTACTTC.

This clonotype was observed a few times. The V and J genes are TRBV6-2 or TRBV6-3 and TRBJ1-6; D remains unclear. Germline V lookup: CDR1 MNHEY, CDR2 SVGEGT. The CDR3 runs to 14 residues. V was cut by 2 bases and J by 10 bases, with 12 bases left in between. CDR3 in DNA: TGTGCCAGCAGTTACCCTTATGAGGACTCACCCCTCCACTTT. Protein: CASSYPYEDSPLHF.

There are a few counts of this clonotype. The gene calls are TRBV10-3 and TRBJ2-7; 8 bases map to TRBD2. The germline V gene has CDR1 ENHRY and CDR2 SYGVKD. V lost 7 bases, J lost 6 bases, and 8 bases stayed unmatched. The CDR3 runs 13 residues. As DNA, the CDR3 is TGTGCCATCAAAATGGGCCGGGAGGGCGAGCAGTACTTC. Encoded protein: CAIKMGREGEQYF.

A single count supports this clonotype. The chain is built from TRBV6-5 and TRBJ2-7; D may be TRBD1 or TRBD2 (5 bases each). The germline V and J ends were trimmed by 6 bases and 6 bases, with 24 bases remaining between them. The CDR3 is 16 amino acids. CDR1 and CDR2 (germline): MNHEY, SVGAGI. The CDR3 DNA reads TGTGCCAGCAGACCCAGCGAATTCGGGGACCCTGGCGAGCAGTACTTC. Translating it yields CASRPSEFGDPGEQYF.

Details on this clonotype: A much larger clone is a single base away; this may be a read error. The chain couples TRBV7-2 to TRBJ2-7; tentative D call: TRBD2 (6 bases). Per the germline V gene, CDR1 is SGHTA and CDR2 is FQGNSA. CDR3 length equals 12 residues. CDR3: CANSLVGGEQYV. In nucleotides, the CDR3 is TGTGCCAACAGCCTAGTGGGAGGCGAGCAGTACGTC.

The table lists this clonotype with many counts. V gene TRBV6-1 combines with J gene TRBJ1-3, with TRBD1 as a possible D gene (5 bases). This CDR3 spans 13 amino acids. The V end lost 11 bases, the J end lost 2 bases, and 13 bases lay between the germline ends. Germline CDR1 MNHNS, CDR2 SASEGT. CDR3: CAGPGKAGNTIYF. The CDR3 bases are TGTGCCGGGCCAGGGAAGGCTGGAAACACCATATATTTT.

The V gene is TRBV7-6, the J gene TRBJ2-3; 8 bases are a match to TRBD2. The J segment lost 5 bases and the V segment lost 5 bases, leaving 9 bases of the junction unmatched. Germline CDR1 SGHVS, CDR2 FNYEAQ. CDR3 length: 15 amino acids. The CDR3 here is CASSLAGGARDTQYF. The DNA for the CDR3 is TGTGCCAGCAGCCTCGCCGGGGGGGCTAGAGATACGCAGTATTTT.

CDR3 in DNA: TGTGCCAGCAGCTTTATGGTGGGCCCCGGGGGCACTGAAGCTTTCTTT. Amino acids: CASSFMVGPGGTEAFF. The chain has TRBV7-9 and TRBJ1-1, with D perhaps matching TRBD1 (5 bases). The CDR3 has 16 residues. Germline CDR1 reads SEHNR; CDR2 reads FQNEAQ (reference sequence). The V and J ends lost 3 bases and 4 bases respectively, with 18 bases between them.